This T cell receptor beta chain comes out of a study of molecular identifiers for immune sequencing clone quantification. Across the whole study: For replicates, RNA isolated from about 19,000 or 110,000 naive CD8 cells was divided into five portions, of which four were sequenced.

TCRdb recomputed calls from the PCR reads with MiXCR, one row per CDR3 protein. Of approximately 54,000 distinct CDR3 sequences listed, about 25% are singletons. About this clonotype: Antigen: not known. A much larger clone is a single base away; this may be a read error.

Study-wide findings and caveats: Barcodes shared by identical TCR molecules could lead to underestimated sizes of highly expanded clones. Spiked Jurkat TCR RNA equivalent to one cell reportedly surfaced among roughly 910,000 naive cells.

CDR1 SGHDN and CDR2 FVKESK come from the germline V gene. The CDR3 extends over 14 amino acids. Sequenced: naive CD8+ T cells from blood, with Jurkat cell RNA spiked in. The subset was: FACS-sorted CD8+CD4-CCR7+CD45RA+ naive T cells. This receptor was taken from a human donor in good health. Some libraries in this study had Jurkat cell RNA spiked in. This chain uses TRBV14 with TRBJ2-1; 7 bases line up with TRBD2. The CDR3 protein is CASTPKGREYEQSF. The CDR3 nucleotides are TGTGCCAGCACCCCGAAAGGGCGGGAGTATGAGCAGTCCTTC.